This T cell receptor beta chain was sequenced during a study of cytomegalovirus exposure and HLA in healthy donors. The CDR3 spans 14 residues. Looked up from germline, CDR1 is SGDLS and CDR2 is YYNGEE. V lost 0 bases and J lost 5, with 9 bases in between. Generated by immunoSEQ multiplex PCR, the TCRdb table keeps only in-frame clones and is missing some. The sample lists about 130,000 clones, 80% to 90% occurring once. J is TRBJ1-5 and V is TRBV9; D is unresolved. Sequenced material: PBMCs. The TCR comes from a woman aged 18-29 years in good health and CMV-seronegative. The CDR3 DNA follows: TGTGCCAGCAGCGTAGGACTGAACTATCAGCCCCAGCATTTT. It translates to CASSVGLNYQPQHF.